This T cell receptor (beta chain) was recorded in a study of identical twins. This clonotype was detected ten times or more. Unmatched junction bases numbered 9, after V lost 0 bases and J lost 3 bases. CDR3 length: 18 residues. CDR1 and CDR2 from the germline V gene are LGHNT and FRNRAP. MiXCR, applied by TCRdb to the 5' RACE reads, yields one record per CDR3 protein. The sample lists around 200,000 distinct CDR3 sequences; over 8% were seen once. The sequence was obtained from a woman younger than 35 in good health. The sequencing sample was made of memory (CD45RO+) T cells sorted from blood. The chain carries TRBV12-5 and TRBJ2-1; 9 nucleotides line up with TRBD2. Here the CDR3 reads CASGLVEDGTSYYNEQFF. CDR3 bases: TGTGCTAGTGGTTTGGTAGAGGATGGGACTAGCTACTACAATGAGCAGTTCTTC.